The 26 T cell receptor beta chains given below trace back to one sample, sequenced in a study of T cell repertoires in cytomegalovirus infection (dated by TCRdb to the late 2010s). Sequencing used an Illumina HiSeq 1500. TCRdb reprocessed the public reads (quality trimming at Q25 with fastp, clone calling with MiXCR) and kept in-frame beta chains. Each CDR3 protein gets just one entry, which takes the most common genes and DNA from the rows behind it. The sample yields around 100,000 distinct CDR3 sequences; more than 20% were counted once. The top ten clones comprise about two fifths of the sample. Material for sequencing was CD8+ T cells from PBMCs. The receptors were sampled from a human donor in good health (CMV status not recorded). Some clones in this sample may be carry-over from other donors' samples.

In its sample, this clonotype was seen many times. CDR3: CASSWGASNYGYTF. Written as DNA, the CDR3 is TGTGCCAGCAGTTGGGGGGCTTCTAACTATGGCTACACCTTC. The chain links TRBV7-3 to TRBJ1-2; possibly TRBD1 for D (6 bases). Germline CDR1 reads SGHTA; CDR2 reads FQGTGA. This CDR3 has 14 residues. V lost 6 bases and J 0 bases, leaving 11 bases between the germline ends.

The table lists this clonotype with many counts. The V and J genes are TRBV10-3 and TRBJ2-7, with D possibly being TRBD2 (7 bases). Germline lookup yields CDR1 ENHRY and CDR2 SYGVKD. V was shortened by 0 bases and J by 3 bases, with 12 bases between the two germline ends. The CDR3 runs 15 residues. CDR3 sequence (DNA): TGTGCCATCAGTGAGTCCGGGGGGCGCCTCTACGAGCAGTACTTC. Its protein is CAISESGGRLYEQYF.

This clonotype has just a few counts. The gene calls are TRBV5-1 and TRBJ2-7; D uncertain. The length of the CDR3 is 12 residues. Trimming stripped 5 bases from V and 6 bases from J, with 12 bases between. Looked up from germline, CDR1 is SGHRS and CDR2 is YFSETQ. CDR3 coding DNA: TGCGCCAGCAGTTCCCCCGGGCTCGAGCAGTACTTC. This codes for CASSSPGLEQYF.

This clonotype turned up a few times. The rearrangement joins TRBV11-3 to TRBJ1-5; D is ambiguous. CDR1 is SGHNT, CDR2 YENEEA, per germline. The CDR3 covers 13 residues. Trimming pared 3 bases from V and 9 bases from J, leaving 12 bases between. Here the CDR3 reads CASSLTWAGPQHF. The CDR3 DNA follows: TGTGCCAGCAGCTTGACATGGGCAGGGCCCCAGCATTTT.

This clonotype was seen a handful of times. The chain employs TRBV20-1 and TRBJ2-5, with 9 bases aligning to TRBD2. This CDR3 is built from 13 residues. The V gene's germline CDR1 is DFQATT and CDR2 SNEGSKA (reference sequence). V shed 4 bases and J 2 bases; nucleotides not matched to a gene: 2. This CDR3 is CSAKRGDQETQYF. CDR3 nucleotide sequence: TGCAGTGCTAAGCGGGGGGATCAAGAGACCCAGTACTTC.

This clonotype came up many times. This chain uses TRBV11-2 with TRBJ2-7; D is possibly TRBD2 (7 bases). Trimming removed 5 bases from V and 2 bases from J, with 16 bases in between. The CDR3 sequence is 15 residues long. Germline-derived CDR1 and CDR2 are SGHAT and FQNNGV. The CDR3 loop is CASSATAGAPYEQYF. The CDR3 nucleotides read TGTGCCAGCAGCGCGACCGCGGGGGCACCCTACGAGCAGTACTTC.

This clonotype has a handful of counts. This sequence joins TRBV5-5 and TRBJ2-2, with no clear D. With 0 bases removed from V and 1 base from J, the gap between germline ends came to 10 bases. The CDR3 totals 16 residues. The germline CDR1 and CDR2 sequences are SGHKS and YYEKEE (reference sequence). The CDR3 region is CASSLAKGLNTGELFF. CDR3 in DNA: TGTGCCAGCAGCTTGGCCAAGGGATTGAACACCGGGGAGCTGTTTTTT.

The V and J genes are TRBV29-1 and TRBJ1-1; D gene uncertain. The CDR3 runs 15 residues. Germline-derived CDR1 and CDR2 are SQVTM and ANQGSEA. The V end lost 3 bases, the J end lost 5 bases, and 19 bases lay between the germline ends. CDR3 amino acids: CSVDEGLTVRTEAFF. CDR3 coding DNA: TGCAGCGTTGACGAAGGTTTGACGGTTCGGACTGAAGCTTTCTTT. Looking up the rest from reference TRBV29-1 and TRBJ1-1 gives the full variable domain: SAVISQKPSRDICQRGTSLTIQCQVDSQVTMMFWYRQQPGQSLTLIATANQGSEATYESGFVIDKFPISRPNLTFSTLTVSNMSPEDSSIYLCSVDEGLTVRTEAFFGQGTRLTVV.

The rearrangement joins TRBV28 to TRBJ2-3; a possible D gene is TRBD2 (5 bases). Trimming pared 5 bases from V and 3 bases from J, leaving 12 bases between. Germline V gene sequence: CDR1 MDHEN, CDR2 SYDVKM. CDR3 length: 14 amino acids. The CDR3: CASSPGELTDTQYF. The CDR3 region has the DNA TGTGCCAGCAGTCCCGGGGAGTTAACAGATACGCAGTATTTT.

For the CDR3, the DNA is TGTGCCACCAGCAGACCTCCCGACAGGGACTATGGCTACACCTTC. This translates into CATSRPPDRDYGYTF. This chain joins TRBV15 and TRBJ1-2; the match to TRBD1 covers 7 bases. The germline CDR1 and CDR2 sequences are LNHNV and YYDKDF (reference sequence). The CDR3 has 15 amino acids. Trimming removed 2 bases from V and 3 bases from J; junction bases left unmatched: 6. The full variable domain, rest sourced from reference TRBV15 and TRBJ1-2, is DAMVIQNPRYQVTQFGKPVTLSCSQTLNHNVMYWYQQKSSQAPKLLFHYYDKDFNNEADTPDNFQSRRPNTSFCFLDIRSPGLGDTAMYLCATSRPPDRDYGYTFGSGTRLTVV.

This clonotype has a handful of counts. The V gene is TRBV24-1, the J gene TRBJ1-2; the D gene is possibly TRBD1 (6 bases). With 4 bases removed from V and 4 bases from J, the gap between germline ends came to 12 bases. The germline gives CDR1 KGHDR, CDR2 SFDVKD. This CDR3 is 14 amino acids long. CDR3 region: CATSEGGGGYGYTF. The CDR3 DNA reads TGTGCCACCAGTGAAGGCGGAGGGGGCTATGGCTACACCTTC.

This clonotype was detected only a few times. The chain combines TRBV20-1 with TRBJ1-5; tentative D call: TRBD1 (6 bases). The CDR3 is 15 amino acids. V was cut by 0 bases and J by 6 bases, with 15 bases left in between. The V gene's germline CDR1 is DFQATT and CDR2 SNEGSKA (reference sequence). The CDR3 DNA reads as TGCAGTGCTAGAGATTGGGGGGGCGTGGGTCAGCCCCAGCATTTT. It encodes CSARDWGGVGQPQHF.

The chain recombines TRBV4-3 with TRBJ2-7, with 8 bases lining up with TRBD1. The J segment lost 2 bases and the V segment lost 6 bases, leaving 9 bases of the junction unmatched. There are 15 residues in the CDR3. CDR1 is LGHNA, CDR2 YSLEER, per germline. Here the CDR3 DNA reads TGCGCCAGCAGTCCGGACAGGGCTTCAACCTACGAGCAGTACTTC. This encodes CASSPDRASTYEQYF.

The gene calls are TRBV2 and TRBJ2-7, with TRBD2 matching over 8 bases. The CDR3 sequence is 15 residues long. Germline-derived CDR1 and CDR2 are SNHLY and FYNNEI. V lost 2 bases and J lost 0; bases outside the gene matches: 3. CDR3 in DNA: TGTGCCAGCAGTGAACTAGCGGGCAGCTCCTACGAGCAGTACTTC. Translated: CASSELAGSSYEQYF.

Many counts were recorded for this clonotype. The chain links TRBV7-8 to TRBJ2-1; the match to TRBD2 covers 10 bases. Germline V CDR1 and CDR2: SGHVS, FQNEAQ. The CDR3 extends over 15 amino acids. J lost 7 bases, V lost 5 bases, and 8 bases had no gene match. CDR3 sequence: CASSTSGRAGNEQFF. DNA of the CDR3: TGTGCCAGCAGCACAAGCGGGAGGGCAGGAAATGAGCAGTTCTTC.

The rearrangement links TRBV11-1 to TRBJ2-7, with D hard to call. Germline loops: CDR1 SGHAT, CDR2 FQDESV (reference sequence). The CDR3 consists of 12 residues. The germline V and J ends were trimmed by 7 bases and 6 bases, with 13 bases remaining between them. CDR3 DNA: TGTGCCAGCATGGACGGCAAGGCCGAGCAGTACTTC. Its translation is CASMDGKAEQYF.

This clonotype was seen more than once but under ten times. The genes are TRBV19 and TRBJ2-2; perhaps D is TRBD1 or TRBD2 (6 bases each). Per the germline V gene, CDR1 is LNHDA and CDR2 is SQIVND (reference sequence). There are 16 residues in the CDR3. V was shortened by 3 bases and J by 4 bases, with 15 bases between the two germline ends. Here the CDR3 reads CASSIGGTRVTGELFF. The CDR3 DNA is TGTGCCAGTAGTATCGGGGGCACCCGAGTCACCGGGGAGCTGTTTTTT. Full variable domain (remainder filled in from reference TRBV19 and TRBJ2-2): DGGITQSPKYLFRKEGQNVTLSCEQNLNHDAMYWYRQDPGQGLRLIYYSQIVNDFQKGDIAEGYSVSREKKESFPLTVTSAQKNPTAFYLCASSIGGTRVTGELFFGEGSRLTVL.

Remarks on this clonotype: This sequence may be a read error, since a much larger clone differs from it by one base. This chain links TRBV7-9 with TRBJ2-5, with TRBD1 matching over 8 bases. The CDR3 consists of 17 residues. The V and J ends lost 0 bases and 3 bases, in that order; junction bases with no gene match: 9. Germline V lookup: CDR1 SEHNR, CDR2 FQNEAQ (reference sequence). The CDR3 coding sequence is TGTGCCAGCAGCTTAGCACAGGGGGTACCGCCTAAAGAGACCCAGTACTTC. This sequence encodes CASSLAQGVPPKETQYF.

This chain connects TRBV7-9 to TRBJ2-7; perhaps D is TRBD1 or TRBD2 (5 bases each). There are 15 residues in the CDR3. Germline CDR1 is SEHNR and CDR2 is FQNEAQ (reference sequence). Trimming pared 5 bases from V and 2 bases from J, leaving 16 bases between. Written as DNA, the CDR3 is TGTGCCAGCAGCCAATACTCCGGGACCACCTACGAGCAGTACTTC. Protein product: CASSQYSGTTYEQYF.

V usage is TRBV6-1 and J usage is TRBJ2-1; possible D gene TRBD1, 6 bases. CDR3 length: 15 amino acids. Germline CDR1 and CDR2: MNHNS and SASEGT. The V gene lost 7 bases and the J gene lost 5 bases, with 18 bases spanning the gap. CDR3 DNA sequence: TGTGCCAGCACTATTGGGGCAGGGGCCCACAATGAGCAGTTCTTC. It translates to CASTIGAGAHNEQFF.

This clonotype was seen only a few times. The chain is built from TRBV20-1 and TRBJ2-7, with D perhaps TRBD2 (7 bases). The germline V gene has CDR1 DFQATT and CDR2 SNEGSKA (reference sequence). V was clipped by 0 bases and J by 2 bases, with 14 bases between them. CDR3 length equals 15 residues. CDR3 sequence: CSARERGGATYEQYF. The CDR3 coding sequence is TGCAGTGCTAGAGAGAGGGGGGGGGCCACCTACGAGCAGTACTTC.

The V and J genes are TRBV29-1 and TRBJ2-1; TRBD1 agrees at 8 bases. Per germline, CDR1 SQVTM and CDR2 ANQGSEA. This CDR3 has 15 amino acids. Unmatched junction bases numbered 12, after V lost 3 bases and J lost 8 bases. The CDR3 region is CSVEYSRGRPYEQFF. The CDR3 DNA follows: TGCAGCGTTGAGTATTCCAGGGGGCGCCCATATGAGCAGTTCTTC.

The CDR3 coding sequence is TGTGCCAGCCAACAGGGGATGAACACCGGGGAGCTGTTTTTT. It codes for CASQQGMNTGELFF. V usage is TRBV19 and J usage is TRBJ2-2; 7 positions match TRBD1. Germline loops: CDR1 LNHDA, CDR2 SQIVND (reference sequence). The junction had 5 bases not matched to a gene; V was cut back by 9 bases and J by 1 base. This CDR3 has 14 residues.

This clonotype was seen more than once but under ten times. The chain employs TRBV28 and TRBJ2-7; TRBD2 aligns across 11 bases. V was pared by 2 bases and J by 3 bases, with 9 bases of the junction left unmatched. There are 17 residues in the CDR3. Germline-derived CDR1 and CDR2 are MDHEN and SYDVKM. The CDR3 nucleotides read TGTGCCAGCAGTTTAATCGTGTCTAGCGGGGGGAGCTACGAGCAGTACTTC. It translates to CASSLIVSSGGSYEQYF.

J is TRBJ2-7 and V is TRBV4-3; TRBD1 agrees at 10 bases. Germline assignment: CDR1 LGHNA and CDR2 YSLEER. The V and J ends lost 4 bases and 3 bases, in that order; junction bases with no gene match: 6. CDR3 length equals 15 residues. CDR3 in amino acids: CASSPTGTGDYEQYF. CDR3 nucleotide sequence: TGCGCCAGCAGCCCGACCGGGACAGGGGACTACGAGCAGTACTTC.

This sequence joins TRBV29-1 and TRBJ2-7, with 9 positions matching TRBD2. The germline gives CDR1 SQVTM, CDR2 ANQGSEA. V trimming: 5 bases; J trimming: 2 bases; junction bases outside the gene matches: 1. The CDR3 contains 12 residues. CDR3 sequence reads: CSVSSGAYEQYF. The CDR3 region has the DNA TGCAGCGTTTCTAGCGGGGCCTACGAGCAGTACTTC.